Detailed here is one T cell receptor (beta chain). This record belongs to a study of cytomegalovirus exposure and HLA in healthy donors. Across the study: There were about 85 million unique TCRs (from HLA-typed donors) in an early data release.

This CDR3 region has 16 residues. Per germline, CDR1 MGHRA and CDR2 YSYEKL. V lost 3 bases and J lost 5, with 19 bases in between. Both 60 Vbeta primers and 13 Jbeta primers went into the PCR. Only in-frame clones appear in the TCRdb table, and some are missing; sequencing was by immunoSEQ multiplex PCR. This sample has around 100,000 clones, with about four fifths found just once. The sequence was collected from a man younger than 45 in good health and CMV-seropositive. The sequencing input was PBMCs. The rearrangement joins TRBV4-1 to TRBJ2-5, with a possible D match to TRBD2 (7 bases). CDR3 DNA: TGCGCCAGCAGCCAGAGGAGAGGGGGGGTCTGGGAGACCCAGTACTTC. The encoded protein is CASSQRRGGVWETQYF.